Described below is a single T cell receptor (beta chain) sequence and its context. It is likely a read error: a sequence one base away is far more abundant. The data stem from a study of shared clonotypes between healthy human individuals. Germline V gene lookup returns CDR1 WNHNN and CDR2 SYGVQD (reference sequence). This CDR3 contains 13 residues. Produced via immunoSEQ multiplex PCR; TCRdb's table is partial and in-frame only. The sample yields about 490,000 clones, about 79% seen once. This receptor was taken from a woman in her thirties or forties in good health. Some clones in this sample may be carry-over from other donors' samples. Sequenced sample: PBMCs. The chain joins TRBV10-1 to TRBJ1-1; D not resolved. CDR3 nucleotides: TGCGCCAGCATGGGAGGTGCAAACACTGAAGCTTCCTTT. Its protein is CASMGGANTEASF.